This paragraph reports one T cell receptor beta chain. The CDR3 runs 13 residues. Germline assignment: CDR1 SQVTM and CDR2 ANQGSEA. The J segment lost 10 bases and the V segment lost 4 bases, leaving 5 bases of the junction unmatched. TCRdb's table, derived via immunoSEQ multiplex PCR, lists solely in-frame clones and lacks some. Among 270,000 or so clones listed, around 88% were seen once. These data originate in a study of blood T cell repertoires in COVID-19. The origin of this receptor is a man aged 35 to 55 with acute or convalescent COVID-19. This chain connects TRBV29-1 to TRBJ1-6; 9 bases match TRBD1. What was sequenced was peripheral blood. Written as DNA, the CDR3 is TGCAGCGTTGTGGACAGGGGTGACTCACCCCTCCACTTT. Protein product: CSVVDRGDSPLHF.